The 8 T cell receptor beta chains presented below share a single source sample, sequenced in a study of cytomegalovirus exposure and HLA in healthy donors. 13 Jbeta primers and 60 Vbeta primers were used for the PCR. Method: immunoSEQ multiplex PCR; TCRdb's copy keeps in-frame clones and lacks some. The repertoire holds 55,000 to 70,000 clones, with about 80% as singletons. Specimen: PBMCs. The receptors originated from a human donor in good health.

The chain is built from TRBV29-1 and TRBJ2-5; TRBD2 agrees at 10 bases. V gave up 4 bases and J gave up 3 bases; unmatched junction bases: 14. CDR3 length equals 17 residues. From germline, CDR1 is SQVTM and CDR2 ANQGSEA. The CDR3 sequence: CSVGLASGSWYEETQYF. The CDR3 DNA is TGCAGCGTTGGGCTGGCTAGCGGGAGTTGGTACGAAGAGACCCAGTACTTC.

DNA for the CDR3: TGTGCCAGCAGCGGAACCGGCCAGGCGCAGTACTTC. Its protein is CASSGTGQAQYF. J is TRBJ2-5 and V is TRBV28; D gene uncertain. The V gene lost 6 bases and the J gene lost 11 bases, with 16 bases spanning the gap. Germline-derived CDR1 and CDR2 are MDHEN and SYDVKM. The CDR3 contains 12 residues.

The rearrangement joins TRBV11-2 to TRBJ1-5, with D perhaps matching TRBD1 (5 bases). The CDR3 is 13 residues long. CDR1 and CDR2 (germline): SGHAT, FQNNGV. V was shortened by 1 base and J by 7 bases, with 8 bases between the two germline ends. Here the CDR3 DNA reads TGTGCCAGCAGCTTAGGAGACAGACAGCCCCAGCATTTT. Protein: CASSLGDRQPQHF.

The chain carries TRBV9 and TRBJ2-1; TRBD2 matches at 9 bases. CDR1 is SGDLS, CDR2 YYNGEE, per germline. V shed 0 bases, J shed 3 bases, and the junction held 1 base outside the gene matches. This CDR3 region has 15 residues. The CDR3 DNA is TGTGCCAGCAGCGTAGCTAGCGGGGACTACAATGAGCAGTTCTTC. This encodes CASSVASGDYNEQFF.

The CDR3 protein is CASSTAGQGYNEQFF. CDR3 in DNA: TGTGCCAGCAGCACCGCGGGACAGGGTTACAATGAGCAGTTCTTC. The chain has TRBV7-3 and TRBJ2-1; 9 bases match TRBD1. Germline assignment: CDR1 SGHTA and CDR2 FQGTGA. Trimming at V came to 5 bases and at J to 4 bases, leaving 6 bases not matched to a gene. The CDR3 totals 15 residues. The full variable domain, with the rest looked up from reference TRBV7-3 and TRBJ2-1, is GAGVSQTPSNKVTEKGKYVELRCDPISGHTALYWYRQSLGQGPEFLIYFQGTGAADDSGLPNDRFFAVRPEGSVSTLKIQRTERGDSAVYLCASSTAGQGYNEQFFGPGTRLTVL.

This chain uses TRBV5-1 with TRBJ2-2; TRBD2 agrees at 10 bases. Germline V gene sequence: CDR1 SGHRS, CDR2 YFSETQ. The CDR3 runs to 17 residues. After removal of 4 bases from V and 1 base from J, the junction contained 7 bases not matched to a gene. The chain's CDR3 is CASSRIPSGGNTGELFF. CDR3 coding DNA: TGCGCCAGCAGCAGAATACCTAGCGGGGGGAACACCGGGGAGCTGTTTTTT.

A word on this clone: This CDR3 is also generated by other DNA sequences in the sample. The chain couples TRBV10-3 to TRBJ2-7, with 7 positions matching TRBD2. This CDR3 has 11 amino acids. Germline CDR1 and CDR2: ENHRY and SYGVKD. CDR3 loop: CAVSSGYEQYF. The CDR3 nucleotides read TGTGCGGTGTCTAGCGGCTACGAGCAGTACTTC.

This chain connects TRBV7-9 to TRBJ2-2, with D unclear. CDR3 length: 14 residues. V gave up 5 bases and J gave up 0 bases, with 7 bases separating them. The V gene's germline CDR1 is SEHNR and CDR2 FQNEAQ (reference sequence). This chain's CDR3 is CASSLLANTGELFF. The CDR3 nucleotides are TGTGCCAGCAGCCTTCTCGCGAACACCGGGGAGCTGTTTTTT.